Shown below are 25 T cell receptor beta chains from a single sample sequenced in a study of control samples from healthy donors and cancer patients (dated by TCRdb to about 2020). Receptor amplification or capture employed the immunoSEQ multiplex PCR assay. TCRdb retrieved this table from immuneACCESS and kept in-frame rearrangements only. Not all clones are present; in checked studies, unresolved V genes account for under half, and no reason is known for the remainder. In this sample the table shows approximately 30,000 clones, around nine tenths of which occur a single time. The ten most abundant clones make up 1.6% of the sample. Sample: PBMCs. These receptors were taken from a woman aged 40 to 50 with lung cancer.

In this sample, this clone turned up once. V usage is TRBV29-1 and J usage is TRBJ2-1, with D unclear. CDR1 is SQVTM, CDR2 ANQGSEA, per germline. Trimming stripped 4 bases from V and 9 bases from J, with 13 bases between. The CDR3 runs 12 residues. The chain's CDR3 is CSVAQSRSEQFF. The CDR3 bases are TGCAGCGTTGCCCAGTCGAGGAGTGAGCAGTTCTTC.

This clone was counted once. The chain joins TRBV19 to TRBJ1-6; no definite D call. The CDR3 is 15 residues long. V lost 7 bases, J lost 7 bases, and 17 bases lay in between. Per germline, CDR1 LNHDA and CDR2 SQIVND (reference sequence). DNA for the CDR3: TGTGCCAGTACCAAGACATCGGTAGGCAATTCACCCCTCCACTTT. Amino acid sequence: CASTKTSVGNSPLHF.

The chain joins TRBV27 to TRBJ2-3, with D perhaps matching TRBD2 (6 bases). Germline lookup yields CDR1 MNHEY and CDR2 SMNVEV (reference sequence). The CDR3 runs to 13 residues. Between the trimmed V and J ends, which lost 6 bases and 4 bases, there was a span of 11 bases. The CDR3 protein is CASRVSGADTQYF. For the CDR3, the DNA is TGTGCCAGCAGGGTATCGGGGGCAGATACGCAGTATTTT.

V usage is TRBV7-9 and J usage is TRBJ2-5; D not certain. The V and J ends lost 2 bases and 4 bases respectively, with 14 bases between them. Germline-derived CDR1 and CDR2 are SEHNR and FQNEAQ (reference sequence). The CDR3 runs 15 residues. Here the CDR3 DNA reads TGTGCCAGCAGCTTAAGCACTCCGACACTAGAGACCCAGTACTTC. Translated, it gives CASSLSTPTLETQYF.

The chain combines TRBV5-8 with TRBJ1-6; no reliable D call. V was clipped by 6 bases and J by 10 bases, with 17 bases between them. CDR3 size: 14 residues. The germline V gene has CDR1 SGHTS and CDR2 YDEGEE. CDR3 loop: CASNTDGVSSPLHF. The CDR3 DNA reads as TGTGCCAGCAATACGGACGGAGTGAGCTCACCCCTCCACTTT.

In its sample, this clone was seen once. V is TRBV11-2 and J is TRBJ2-7; no clear D gene. The V gene's germline CDR1 is SGHAT and CDR2 FQNNGV. The CDR3 runs 11 residues. Trimming cost V 5 bases and J 4 bases, with 6 bases left between them. CDR3 loop: CASSPVYEQYF. CDR3 coding DNA: TGTGCCAGCAGCCCCGTGTACGAGCAGTACTTC.

The V call is TRBV5-6, the J call TRBJ1-6; 7 bases are shared with TRBD1. Trimming at V came to 3 bases and at J to 0 bases, leaving 6 bases not matched to a gene. From germline, CDR1 is SGHDT and CDR2 YYEEEE. This CDR3 is built from 17 residues. CDR3 coding DNA: TGTGCCAGCAGCTATGACAGGGACAGCTCCTATAATTCACCCCTCCACTTT. It specifies CASSYDRDSSYNSPLHF.

The chain couples TRBV11-3 to TRBJ2-1; 8 bases are shared with TRBD2. The junction had 3 bases not matched to a gene; V was cut back by 3 bases and J by 5 bases. Germline V gene data show CDR1 as SGHNT and CDR2 as YENEEA. This CDR3 is built from 14 residues. CDR3 in amino acids: CASSFSGTHNEQFF. DNA of the CDR3: TGTGCCAGCAGCTTTAGCGGGACCCACAATGAGCAGTTCTTC.

The chain links TRBV3-1 (or the pseudogene TRBV3-2) to TRBJ1-1; TRBD1 agrees at 7 bases. CDR1 and CDR2 (germline): LGHDT, YNNKEL (reference sequence). V lost 4 bases, J lost 5 bases, and 10 bases stayed unmatched. The CDR3 loop spans 15 amino acids. CDR3 residues: CASSLSPTGVTEAFF. The CDR3 nucleotides are TGTGCCAGCAGCCTCTCACCAACAGGGGTGACTGAAGCTTTCTTT.

The chain has TRBV11-3 and TRBJ2-5; a weak D match, TRBD1 (6 bases). Trimming took off 2 bases at V and 1 base at J, with 8 bases between the two ends. Germline assignment: CDR1 SGHNT and CDR2 YENEEA. The CDR3 runs 14 residues. The CDR3 DNA follows: TGTGCCAGCAGCTTACAGGGGCGCCAAGAGACCCAGTACTTC. This encodes CASSLQGRQETQYF.

The chain links TRBV7-2 to TRBJ2-3; TRBD2 matches at 10 bases. Germline CDR1 SGHTA, CDR2 FQGNSA. This CDR3 comprises 15 residues. After removal of 3 bases from V and 5 bases from J, the junction contained 5 bases not matched to a gene. CDR3 nucleotides: TGTGCCAGCAGCTTCCAGCGGGGGGGCAAAGATACGCAGTATTTT. Amino acid sequence: CASSFQRGGKDTQYF.

The V call is TRBV27, the J call TRBJ2-1; 12 bases match TRBD2. Per the germline V gene, CDR1 is MNHEY and CDR2 is SMNVEV (reference sequence). CDR3 length: 16 residues. Trimming took 5 bases from V and 6 from J; bases not matched to a gene: 8. CDR3 nucleotides: TGTGCCAGCAGTCTAATATCTAGCGGGGGGGCCAATGAGCAGTTCTTC. It translates to CASSLISSGGANEQFF.

The V and J genes are TRBV30 and TRBJ1-2; D is perhaps TRBD1 (5 bases). Germline CDR1 GTSNPN, CDR2 SVGIG (reference sequence). Between the trimmed V and J ends, which lost 2 bases and 3 bases, there was a span of 10 bases. This CDR3 region has 13 residues. Written as DNA, the CDR3 is TGTGCCTGGAGTAATCAGGGCGACTATGGCTACACCTTC. Protein sequence: CAWSNQGDYGYTF.

V gene TRBV7-3 combines with J gene TRBJ1-1; possibly TRBD1 for D (5 bases). Trimming removed 1 base at V and 3 bases at J, with 9 bases between. The CDR3 extends over 14 amino acids. Germline loops: CDR1 SGHTA, CDR2 FQGTGA. The CDR3 coding sequence is TGTGCCAGCAGCTTAAAAAGGGGAGACACTGAAGCTTTCTTT. It yields the protein CASSLKRGDTEAFF.

The chain joins TRBV14 to TRBJ2-1, with 8 positions matching TRBD2. The CDR3 has 17 amino acids. V lost 5 bases and J lost 11; bases outside the gene matches: 20. Germline loops: CDR1 SGHDN, CDR2 FVKESK. CDR3 loop: CASSFLSTAGDRGKQFF. The CDR3 DNA follows: TGTGCCAGCAGCTTTCTTTCCACAGCGGGGGATCGAGGAAAGCAGTTCTTC.

The CDR3 nucleotides read TGCGCCAGCAGCCAAGGGGCGGGGCAGGCTGGCACCTTC. It specifies CASSQGAGQAGTF. The chain employs TRBV4-1 and TRBJ1-2, with D possibly being TRBD1 (5 bases). The CDR3 runs 13 residues. The ends were cut back, 1 base at V and 13 bases at J, with 16 bases in the middle. Per germline, CDR1 MGHRA and CDR2 YSYEKL.

This chain uses TRBV11-2 with TRBJ1-6; TRBD1 might be the D (6 bases). V lost 1 base and J lost 9, with 25 bases in between. The CDR3 length is 19 residues. Germline loops: CDR1 SGHAT, CDR2 FQNNGV. The CDR3 protein is CASSLGAATAATRGSPLHF. In nucleotides, the CDR3 is TGTGCCAGCAGCTTAGGGGCTGCGACAGCCGCCACCAGGGGTTCACCCCTCCACTTT.

V gene TRBV3-1 (or the pseudogene TRBV3-2) combines with J gene TRBJ2-3, with D uncertain. There are 14 residues in the CDR3. CDR1 is LGHDT and CDR2 is YNNKEL in the germline V gene (reference sequence). The V gene lost 0 bases and the J gene lost 4 bases, with 8 bases spanning the gap. CDR3 coding DNA: TGTGCCAGCAGCCAAGATCGTGGGTCAGATACGCAGTATTTT. It codes for CASSQDRGSDTQYF.

The chain combines TRBV11-3 with TRBJ2-1; TRBD2 might be the D (7 bases). This CDR3 region has 15 residues. The V gene's germline CDR1 is SGHNT and CDR2 YENEEA. The V and J ends lost 2 bases and 10 bases respectively, with 18 bases between them. This chain's CDR3 is CASSLQGGGPPEQFF. The CDR3 DNA is TGTGCCAGCAGCTTACAGGGCGGGGGCCCACCAGAGCAGTTCTTC.

The J gene is TRBJ1-6, the V gene TRBV11-2; D ambiguous. Germline CDR1 is SGHAT and CDR2 is FQNNGV. With 0 bases removed from V and 5 bases from J, the gap between germline ends came to 5 bases. The length of the CDR3 is 14 residues. The CDR3 is CASSLELDNSPLHF. CDR3 DNA sequence: TGTGCCAGCAGCTTAGAACTTGATAATTCACCCCTCCACTTT.

The chain combines TRBV23-1 with TRBJ1-2; 8 nucleotides line up with TRBD1. TRBV23-1 is annotated as an ORF whose role is uncertain. The CDR3 runs to 15 residues. The junction had 4 bases not matched to a gene; V was cut back by 0 bases and J by 4 bases. The CDR3 spells CASSQSSGGGYGYTF. In DNA form, the CDR3 reads TGCGCCAGCAGTCAATCGTCAGGGGGCGGCTATGGCTACACCTTC.

The chain uses TRBV30 and TRBJ1-1, with no clear D. This CDR3 has 11 residues. The germline V gene encodes CDR1 GTSNPN and CDR2 SVGIG (reference sequence). Trimming removed 5 bases at V and 4 bases at J, with 8 bases between. The CDR3 coding sequence is TGTGCCTGGGACCAAGGCACTGAAGCTTTCTTT. Translating gives CAWDQGTEAFF.

The rearrangement uses TRBV30 and TRBJ2-5, with 11 bases aligning to TRBD1. The V segment lost 4 bases and the J segment 5 bases; nucleotides outside the gene matches: 9. Per the germline V gene, CDR1 is GTSNPN and CDR2 is SVGIG (reference sequence). This CDR3 contains 15 residues. CDR3 nucleotides: TGTGCCTGGACTCCCCGGGACAGGGGGTTTGAGACCCAGTACTTC. Protein sequence: CAWTPRDRGFETQYF.

The CDR3 here is CSVATSGEGTQYF. The CDR3 bases are TGCAGCGTTGCGACTAGCGGGGAAGGTACGCAGTATTTT. The chain employs TRBV29-1 and TRBJ2-3; 11 bases map to TRBD2. V was pared by 4 bases and J by 8 bases, with 5 bases of the junction left unmatched. The CDR3 has 13 residues. Germline V CDR1 and CDR2: SQVTM, ANQGSEA.

The chain recombines TRBV5-1 with TRBJ2-1; 7 bases agree with TRBD2. The V segment lost 0 bases and the J segment 2 bases; nucleotides outside the gene matches: 2. The germline gives CDR1 SGHRS, CDR2 YFSETQ. This CDR3 has 15 residues. The CDR3 sequence is CASSLAAGAYNEQFF. DNA of the CDR3: TGCGCCAGCAGCTTGGCTGCGGGGGCCTACAATGAGCAGTTCTTC.